The clone carrying this T cell receptor (beta chain) was seen repeatedly, ten times or more. Its specificity is not known. The authors prepared the TCRbeta library with unique molecular identifiers. TCRdb itself ran the PCR reads through MiXCR, one entry per CDR3 protein. The data show 670,000 or so distinct CDR3 sequences, about an eighth seen once. This CDR3 spans 13 amino acids. Trimming pared 2 bases from V and 8 bases from J, leaving 11 bases between. CDR1 is LNHNV, CDR2 YYDKDF, per germline (reference sequence). The data were taken from a study of T-cell reconstitution after alpha-beta-depleted transplantation in children. Findings and caveats of the study: Some patients showed high day-60 TCRbeta diversity, which derived from surviving recipient T cells and thymic progenitors. After transplant, at about two months, alpha-beta T cells were reportedly derived from several hundred expanded graft clones. The main origin of T-cell counts and diversity one year after transplant was newly produced T cells.

The origin of this receptor is a girl aged 2-9 years with congenital amegakaryocytic thrombocytopenia, due to receive a stem cell transplant. This chain uses TRBV15 with TRBJ2-3, with a tentative D call TRBD2 (5 bases). The starting material was PBMCs, obtained before TCRalphabeta/CD19-depleted stem cell transplant. CDR3 sequence: CATSRYRETTQYF. The DNA for the CDR3 is TGTGCCACCAGCAGATACCGGGAAACTACGCAGTATTTT.